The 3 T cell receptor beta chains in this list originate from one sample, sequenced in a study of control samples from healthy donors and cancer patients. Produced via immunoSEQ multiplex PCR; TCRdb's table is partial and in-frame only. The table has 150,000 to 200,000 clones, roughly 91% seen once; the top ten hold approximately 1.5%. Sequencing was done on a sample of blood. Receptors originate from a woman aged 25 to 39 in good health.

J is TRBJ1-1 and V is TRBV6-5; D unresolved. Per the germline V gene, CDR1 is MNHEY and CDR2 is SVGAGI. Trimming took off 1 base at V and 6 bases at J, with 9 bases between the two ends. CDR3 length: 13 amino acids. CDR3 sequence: CASSYFKESEAFF. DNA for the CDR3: TGTGCCAGCAGTTACTTTAAGGAATCTGAAGCTTTCTTT.

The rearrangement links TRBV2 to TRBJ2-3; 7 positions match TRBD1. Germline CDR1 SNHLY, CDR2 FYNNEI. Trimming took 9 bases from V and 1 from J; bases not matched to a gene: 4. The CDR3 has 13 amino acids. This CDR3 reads CARPGTGTDTQYF. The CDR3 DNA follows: TGTGCCAGACCCGGGACAGGCACAGATACGCAGTATTTT.

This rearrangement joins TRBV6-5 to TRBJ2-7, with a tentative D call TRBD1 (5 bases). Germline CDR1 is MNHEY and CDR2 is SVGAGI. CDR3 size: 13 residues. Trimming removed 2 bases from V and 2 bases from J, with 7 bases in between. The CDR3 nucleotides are TGTGCCAGCAGTTACGACAGAACCTACGAGCAGTACTTC. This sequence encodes CASSYDRTYEQYF.